This passage covers 14 T cell receptor beta chains from one sample sequenced in a study of cytomegalovirus exposure and HLA in healthy donors. In the PCR, 60 Vbeta and 13 Jbeta primers were used. The assay was immunoSEQ multiplex PCR, and TCRdb's table has in-frame clones only and misses some. The sample includes 95,000 to 150,000 clones, 65% to 85% seen only once; the top ten take about 0.22%. The specimen sequenced was PBMCs. These receptors were taken from a man between 45 and 60 years old in good health and CMV-seronegative.

This clone was seen a handful of times. The rearrangement links TRBV4-1 to TRBJ2-1, with 7 bases fitting TRBD2. CDR1 is MGHRA and CDR2 is YSYEKL in the germline V gene. Trimming removed 5 bases from V and 0 bases from J; junction bases left unmatched: 4. The CDR3 has 15 amino acids. CDR3 loop: CASSGPSGSYNEQFF. The CDR3 coding sequence is TGCGCCAGCAGCGGTCCTAGCGGCTCCTACAATGAGCAGTTCTTC.

The gene calls are TRBV7-3 and TRBJ1-1; D is possibly TRBD1 (6 bases). Germline loops: CDR1 SGHTA, CDR2 FQGTGA. CDR3 size: 13 residues. Trimming removed 6 bases from V and 4 bases from J, with 12 bases in between. CDR3 nucleotide sequence: TGTGCCAGCAGTGGCGGGGGCGGCACTGAAGCTTTCTTT. Protein sequence: CASSGGGGTEAFF.

V and J are TRBV5-1 and TRBJ2-7, with D perhaps matching TRBD2 (5 bases). CDR3 length: 19 amino acids. In germline, CDR1 is SGHRS, CDR2 YFSETQ. V lost 4 bases, J lost 3 bases, and 29 bases lay in between. This CDR3 reads CASSPSGRERLLNYYEQYF. The DNA for the CDR3 is TGCGCCAGCAGCCCGTCAGGAAGGGAGAGGCTCCTAAACTACTACGAGCAGTACTTC.

This chain connects TRBV28 to TRBJ1-2; D may be TRBD1 (5 bases). V dropped 6 bases and J dropped 0 bases, with 8 bases sitting between them. This CDR3 region has 13 residues. The germline V gene has CDR1 MDHEN and CDR2 SYDVKM. The CDR3: CASRETANYGYTF. CDR3 bases: TGTGCCAGCAGAGAGACAGCTAACTATGGCTACACCTTC.

The chain links TRBV5-5 to TRBJ1-5, with TRBD1 identical over 9 bases. The CDR3 extends over 16 amino acids. With 5 bases clipped from V and 0 bases from J, the junction kept 6 bases outside the gene matches. Germline assignment: CDR1 SGHKS and CDR2 YYEKEE (reference sequence). The DNA of the CDR3 is TGTGCCAGCAGTCCCGGGACAGGGAATAGCAATCAGCCCCAGCATTTT. It yields the protein CASSPGTGNSNQPQHF.

This chain joins TRBV29-1 and TRBJ1-3, with 7 bases matching TRBD1. V trimming: 8 bases; J trimming: 3 bases; junction bases outside the gene matches: 10. The CDR3 totals 14 residues. The V gene's germline CDR1 is SQVTM and CDR2 ANQGSEA. CDR3 loop: CSLGGQAVGNTIYF. CDR3 coding DNA: TGCAGCTTGGGAGGACAGGCAGTTGGAAACACCATATATTTT.

The rearrangement links TRBV19 to TRBJ2-7; 7 positions agree with TRBD1. V lost 5 bases, J lost 5 bases, and 9 bases stayed unmatched. The CDR3 is made up of 14 amino acids. CDR1 LNHDA and CDR2 SQIVND come from the germline V gene (reference sequence). The chain's CDR3 is CASSLQTGMDEQYF. The DNA for the CDR3 is TGTGCCAGTAGTCTGCAGACAGGGATGGACGAGCAGTACTTC.

This clone has just one count. The chain recombines TRBV29-1 with TRBJ2-4; 10 positions agree with TRBD1. Per germline, CDR1 SQVTM and CDR2 ANQGSEA. The CDR3 covers 14 residues. The trim removed 4 bases at V and 1 base at J, leaving 1 base unmatched. The CDR3 bases are TGCAGCGTTGGGACAGGGGGGGCCAAAAACATTCAGTACTTC. Translating gives CSVGTGGAKNIQYF. Using reference TRBV29-1 and TRBJ2-4 for the parts outside the CDR3, the full variable domain is SAVISQKPSRDICQRGTSLTIQCQVDSQVTMMFWYRQQPGQSLTLIATANQGSEATYESGFVIDKFPISRPNLTFSTLTVSNMSPEDSSIYLCSVGTGGAKNIQYFGAGTRLSVL.

In this sample, this clone turned up once. V gene TRBV19 combines with J gene TRBJ1-1, with 9 bases lining up with TRBD1. Germline-derived CDR1 and CDR2 are LNHDA and SQIVND (reference sequence). The CDR3 covers 13 residues. Trimming at V came to 2 bases and at J to 7 bases, leaving 2 bases not matched to a gene. DNA for the CDR3: TGTGCCAGTAGTATAAGACAGGGGGGTGAAGCTTTCTTT. It specifies CASSIRQGGEAFF.

The chain employs TRBV6-5 and TRBJ1-2; TRBD1 matches 7 bases. This CDR3 is built from 13 residues. The ends lost 5 bases at V and 3 bases at J; junction bases unmatched: 3. Germline CDR1 MNHEY, CDR2 SVGAGI. The CDR3: CASSRGQDYGYTF. The CDR3 coding sequence is TGTGCCAGCAGTCGAGGACAGGACTATGGCTACACCTTC.

The count of this clone is one. The chain couples TRBV29-1 to TRBJ2-5, with 9 bases that match TRBD2. Trimming removed 3 bases from V and 1 base from J; junction bases left unmatched: 6. The CDR3 length is 15 residues. Germline V gene sequence: CDR1 SQVTM, CDR2 ANQGSEA. The CDR3 region has the DNA TGCAGCGTTGACGGTCTAGCGGGAATCCAAGAGACCCAGTACTTC. This codes for CSVDGLAGIQETQYF.

The V gene is TRBV5-1, the J gene TRBJ1-3; tentatively, D is TRBD1 (5 bases). Germline V gene data show CDR1 as SGHRS and CDR2 as YFSETQ. This CDR3 has 16 amino acids. V was cut by 3 bases and J by 5 bases, with 18 bases left in between. CDR3 sequence reads: CASSSIGPGGRNTIYF. The CDR3 nucleotides are TGCGCCAGCAGCTCGATCGGCCCCGGGGGTAGAAACACCATATATTTT.

The chain combines TRBV5-1 with TRBJ2-3; D is possibly TRBD2 (5 bases). This CDR3 contains 15 residues. Germline V lookup: CDR1 SGHRS, CDR2 YFSETQ. V lost 2 bases and J 3 bases, leaving 13 bases between the germline ends. The DNA for the CDR3 is TGCGCCAGCAGCTTAAAGGCGGGTCGGACAGATACGCAGTATTTT. Translated: CASSLKAGRTDTQYF.

This clone was picked up a small number of times. Other DNA sequences from this sample encode an identical CDR3 as well. CDR3: CASSVDRVNTEAFF. In DNA, the CDR3 is TGTGCCAGCAGTGTGGACAGGGTGAACACTGAAGCTTTCTTT. This chain connects TRBV2 to TRBJ1-1, with TRBD1 matching 8 bases. The CDR3 length is 14 residues. The germline gives CDR1 SNHLY, CDR2 FYNNEI. The V gene end was trimmed by 4 bases and the J gene end by 0 bases; junction bases not matched to a gene: 1.